This T cell receptor (beta chain) was identified in a study of vaccination and CD4 T cells after COVID-19. For the study at large: Sampling that followed vaccination took place a median approximately 76 days after dose two, within a range of 14 to 241.

Comment on this clonotype: The antigen remains unidentified.

This CDR3 has 17 amino acids. The junction had 9 bases not matched to a gene; V was cut back by 4 bases and J by 0 bases. The V gene's germline CDR1 is MNHNS and CDR2 SASEGT. The Oncomine TCR Beta short-read assay was applied to DNA of cultured CD4+ T cells. MiXCR was run by TCRdb on the PCR reads, yielding one entry per CDR3 protein. Of about 18,000 distinct CDR3 sequences in the sample, just under 80% were seen once. The treatment was: approximately nine-day PBMC culture with coronavirus spike peptide pools or control peptides (ViraFEST assay). The sequence was obtained from a human donor who received a COVID-19 vaccine. This sequence joins TRBV6-1 and TRBJ2-3; 8 positions match TRBD1. The sequences come from CD4+ T cells from blood, cultured in vitro, collected after SARS-CoV-2 vaccination. CDR3 DNA sequence: TGTGCCAGCAGTGCCATTCAGGGGGCGGTCAGCACAGATACGCAGTATTTT. This encodes CASSAIQGAVSTDTQYF.